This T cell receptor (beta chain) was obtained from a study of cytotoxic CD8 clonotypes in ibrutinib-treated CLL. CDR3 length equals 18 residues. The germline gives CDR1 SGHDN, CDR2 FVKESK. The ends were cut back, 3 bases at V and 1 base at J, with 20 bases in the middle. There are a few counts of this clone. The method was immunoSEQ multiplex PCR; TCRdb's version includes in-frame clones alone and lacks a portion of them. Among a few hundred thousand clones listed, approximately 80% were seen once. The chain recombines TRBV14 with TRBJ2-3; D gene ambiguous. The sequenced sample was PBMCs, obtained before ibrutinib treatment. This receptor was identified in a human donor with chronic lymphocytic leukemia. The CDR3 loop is CASSQLYRASMGTDTQYF. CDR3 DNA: TGTGCCAGCAGCCAGCTATACCGGGCCTCAATGGGCACAGATACGCAGTATTTT.